Sequencing of this T cell receptor beta chain was carried out in a study of cytomegalovirus exposure and HLA in healthy donors (dated by TCRdb to 2016 to 2017). Some background on the complete study: An earlier analysis of approximately 550 of the donors reported roughly 300 Gb of sequence data and approximately 110 million unique TCR beta sequences from some 180 million T cells. An early release that covered some 630 HLA-typed donors contained around 330 gigabases of sequencing data and 75 million to 100 million unique TCR sequences. Among the roughly 390 genotyped donors, around 81% belonged to the genetic ancestry cluster associated with self-reported Caucasian donors. The study aimed to test whether cataloging public T cell receptors could reveal signatures of past pathogen exposure. The T cell repertoires of under 750 subjects were profiled by immunosequencing and related to cytomegalovirus serostatus. Besides the first cohort of more than 650 subjects, a separate validation cohort made up of 90 to 150 different subjects was used. To predict cytomegalovirus infection status, the study combined high-throughput TCR immunosequencing, statistical association of individual TCRs with disease status, and machine learning. A later analysis re-analyzed previously published TCR beta repertoires from 666 donors and added high-resolution HLA genotyping to study TCR occurrence patterns. The later analysis used no new phenotypic data to find candidate immune exposures, relying instead on TCR beta sequences and their occurrence across donors. An earlier analysis of several hundred of the donors used high-throughput TCR beta sequencing to judge whether each TCR beta V gene segment behaved as functional or pseudogenic. Donor age, sex, ethnicity and CMV serostatus were compiled together with the repertoire data. Genome-wide SNP genotypes for about 65% of the roughly 670 donors were used in a later genetic analysis, which treated that subset as a discovery cohort. Every discovery cohort repertoire had been produced on one sequencing platform. HLA typing covered class I and class II loci at four-digit resolution. Typing coverage varied by locus: about 620-630 donors for A, B, C, DRB1 and DQB1; 500 to 550 for DQA1; approximately 610 for DPA1; 450 to 480 for DPB1. Because of strong linkage in the cohort, five DR-DQ haplotypes were treated as single units for association and clustering. Among 300 to 500 genotyped donors of the cohort, an average of around 220,000 unique TCR beta nucleotide sequences was sequenced per donor, of which approximately 18% were non-productive. Paper-wide results and their limitations: Some IMGT-functional V segments, including TRBV6-2 and TRBV6-3, could not be distinguished by the 87-base-pair reads and were therefore excluded. Linkage disequilibrium might explain the correlated functional status among segregating V segments, but an unknown experimental factor could not be ruled out. A later analysis reported that several top co-occurrence clusters appeared linked to parvovirus B19, influenza, CMV and Epstein-Barr virus. In a later analysis, HLA-associated TCR beta chains showed more clonal expansion and lower generation probabilities than non-associated chains that were equally common. An earlier analysis of 450 to 750 of the donors showed that most TCR beta V segments appeared in productive rearrangements either about 90% or about 30% of the time, which broadly matched IMGT annotations. The presence/absence analyses assumed that sequencing depth was roughly uniform across donors, and that assumption may not be true. Cytomegalovirus status was reported to be diagnosed by the classifier with high specificity and sensitivity in both the original and validation cohorts. In a later analysis, TCR association rates were found to vary across HLA loci, with the most associated TCRs seen for DRB1 alleles and the fewest for HLA-C alleles. The authors suggested that the approach could potentially be generalized to other disease states and immunological phenotypes. A later analysis associated about 17,000 TCR beta sequences with specific HLA alleles at a false discovery rate of 0.05. Strong co-occurrence of HLA alleles, especially DR and DQ, made assigning TCR associations to individual alleles difficult. In vitro tests confirmed that a few of the cytomegalovirus-associated TCR beta chains recognize cytomegalovirus antigens. A group of highly shared sequence variants was considered likely to be a technical artifact of the sequencing pipeline. A later genetic analysis associated a missense DCLRE1C variant with V-gene and J-gene trimming of TCR beta chains, and an independent cohort replicated the association. A later analysis found that most CMV-associated TCR beta chains appeared HLA-restricted, with HLA associations seemingly driven largely by CMV exposure. For the cohort, immune exposure information was limited to CMV serostatus. This cohort had only TCR beta chains sequenced, and the lack of alpha or paired-chain data limited which features could be detected. Most TCR sequences were seen in very few donors, while some public TCRs were found in many individuals. The earlier analysis of approximately 590 of the donors excluded about 16 rarely observed V segments, including chromosome 9 orphons, because counts were too low. HLA typing was unavailable for some donors at each locus, so association tests used only the typed subset. In the study, about 150 TCR beta chains were listed as associated with cytomegalovirus. A further reported finding was that TCR beta sequences accurately predicted the HLA-A and HLA-B alleles for most subjects in the first cohort. According to a later genetic analysis, donors in an Asian-associated ancestry cluster had fewer N-insertions in productive TCRs than the approximately 700-donor mean.

V is pared back by 1 base and J by 5 bases, with 9 bases lying between the germline termini. From its cysteine to its phenylalanine, the CDR3 spans 13 amino acids. Only the CDR3 DNA stays, 39 bases, in frame from base 1. Based on the germline V gene, the CDR1 and CDR2 sequences are SGHRS and YFSETQ. A word on this clone: It has no known antigen specificity.

The cohort comprised some 700 healthy bone marrow donors. Cohort members were all nominally healthy when sampled, although unrecorded immune exposures were likely present. The donor was CMV seropositive and was included in the group of 290 or so seropositive cohort members. A peripheral blood sample was provided by each donor, and peripheral blood mononuclear cells were used for TCR beta sequencing. Genomic DNA was extracted from the blood cell samples with the Qiagen DNeasy Blood Extraction Kit. Libraries came from the immunoSEQ multiplex PCR assay. A mixture of 60 forward primers for TCR Vbeta segments and 13 reverse primers for TCR Jbeta segments was used in the multiplex PCR. The CDR3 region of rearranged TCR beta genes was amplified from genomic DNA by a multiplex PCR assay. The amplified TCR beta libraries were sequenced on the Illumina HiSeq System as 87-base-pair reads. From the authors' description of their analysis: A later analysis counted about 82 million unique TCR beta chains across the 666 repertoires, and roughly 10 million of these chains were shared by at least two donors. Raw reads were error-corrected and collapsed into unique sequences with a nearest-neighbor algorithm that merged closely related sequences to remove PCR and sequencing errors. CDR3 sequences were aligned to IMGT reference sequences to assign V, D and J gene segments. For a sequence to be retained, a match of at least six nucleotides was required to both a V gene segment and a J gene segment. A rearrangement counted as productive if the CDR3 had no stop codons and remained in frame with V and J, and every other rearrangement counted as non-productive. Following IMGT convention, CDR3 was defined as the stretch from the second conserved V-encoded cysteine up to the conserved J-encoded phenylalanine. In an earlier analysis of more than 550 of the donors, sequences lacking an unambiguous match to a single V gene segment were excluded. In an earlier analysis of approximately 560 of the donors, a V segment was called functional when productive rearrangements were above 56.7%, and segregating when the standard deviation between donors exceeded 5%. To diagnose cytomegalovirus status from the catalog of TCR beta chain sequences, a statistical classification framework was built. A later analysis assigned V and J genes by comparing TCR nucleotide sequences with IMGT/GENE-DB human TR gene sequences. The TCRdist pipeline was used in a later analysis to assign CDR3 sequences and most-parsimonious VDJ recombination scenarios. A later analysis defined each TCR beta chain by its CDR3 amino acid sequence plus V-gene family, and excluded reads lacking a unique V-gene family. A later analysis removed 592 highly shared, low-generation-probability nucleotide sequences to deal with suspected cross-contamination and a sequencing artifact. A later analysis calculated a clonal expansion index for each public chain from normalized within-repertoire ranks of inferred template counts. Generation probabilities in a later analysis came from a VDJ recombination model fitted to out-of-frame rearrangements, and those results were checked against IGoR. In a later analysis, TCR-TCR, TCR-HLA and TCR-CMV co-occurrence was scored with hypergeometric tests, and a repertoire-size bias correction was applied to TCR pairs. In a later analysis, false discovery rates were estimated by permuting HLA or CMV assignments 20 times. A later analysis grouped co-occurring TCRs with DBSCAN, adding TCRdist sequence similarity when clustering within HLA-allele-positive subsets. For co-occurrence clustering, repertoires with fewer than 30,000 or more than 120,000 public chains were excluded, along with five repertoires with anomalous nucleotide sharing. Entries here come from immuneACCESS through TCRdb and include only in-frame sequences with V and J called. Some clones fail to appear in such tables; in the studies checked, an unresolved V gene covers under half of the shortfall, and the cause of the remainder is unknown. The V and J calls and the clone size are those of that table, but D and trimming were determined from the DNA. This sample's table has entries for about 75,000 clones. The ten largest make up about 3.8% of the sample.

The sequence links TRBV5-1 to TRBJ2-5; no D segment can be confidently identified. The receptor was derived from a man between 18 and 35 years old in good health and CMV-seropositive. Sequenced sample: PBMCs. This receptor has the CDR3 CASSLTNGETQYF. The DNA is as follows: TGCGCCAGCAGCTTGACTAACGGGGAGACCCAGTACTTC.